The clone carrying this T cell receptor beta chain was counted a single time. Its antigen is as yet unknown. This record comes from a study of T cell responses to AZD1222 COVID-19 vaccine. Study-wide results and limits: Donors were mostly white British, more females; clonal diversity possibly underestimated.

This CDR3 is 15 amino acids long. Germline V gene sequence: CDR1 MGHRA, CDR2 YSYEKL. V dropped 2 bases and J dropped 2 bases, with 9 bases sitting between them. The table came from immunoSEQ multiplex PCR; TCRdb's copy has only in-frame clones and leaves some out. Here the sample spans about 190,000 clones, approximately 92% being singletons. The chain links TRBV4-1 to TRBJ2-2; the D gene is possibly TRBD2 (6 bases). The TCR originated in an adult in good health. The sample was peripheral blood, taken on day 0 of AZD1222 vaccination. CDR3 nucleotides: TGCGCCAGCAGCCAACGGGGGAGTAACACCGGGGAGCTGTTTTTT. As protein: CASSQRGSNTGELFF.